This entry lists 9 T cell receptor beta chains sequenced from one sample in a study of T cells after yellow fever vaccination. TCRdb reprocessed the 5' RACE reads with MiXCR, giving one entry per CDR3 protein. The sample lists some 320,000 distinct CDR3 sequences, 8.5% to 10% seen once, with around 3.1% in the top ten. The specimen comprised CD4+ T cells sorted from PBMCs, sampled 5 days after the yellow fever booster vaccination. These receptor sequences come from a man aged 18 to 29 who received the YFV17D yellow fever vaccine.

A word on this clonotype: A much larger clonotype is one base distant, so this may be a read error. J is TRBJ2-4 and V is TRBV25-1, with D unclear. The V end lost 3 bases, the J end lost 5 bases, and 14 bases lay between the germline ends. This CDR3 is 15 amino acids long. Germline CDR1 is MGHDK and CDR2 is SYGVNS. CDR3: CASSDLQCNQNIQYF. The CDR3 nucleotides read TGTGCCAGCAGTGACCTACAGTGTAATCAAAACATTCAGTACTTC.

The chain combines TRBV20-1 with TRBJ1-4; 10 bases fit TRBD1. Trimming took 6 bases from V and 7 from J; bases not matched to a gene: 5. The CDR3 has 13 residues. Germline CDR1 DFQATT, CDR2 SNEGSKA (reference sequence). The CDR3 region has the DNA TGCAGTGCGAGGACAGGGGGGAGTGAAAAACTGTTTTTT. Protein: CSARTGGSEKLFF.

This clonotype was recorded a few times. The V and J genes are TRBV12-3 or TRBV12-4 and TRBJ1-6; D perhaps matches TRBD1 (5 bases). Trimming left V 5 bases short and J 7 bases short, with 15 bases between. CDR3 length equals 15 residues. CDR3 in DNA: TGTGCCAGCAGTGCGGACCCCCGGGGGAATTCACCCCTCCACTTT. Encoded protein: CASSADPRGNSPLHF.

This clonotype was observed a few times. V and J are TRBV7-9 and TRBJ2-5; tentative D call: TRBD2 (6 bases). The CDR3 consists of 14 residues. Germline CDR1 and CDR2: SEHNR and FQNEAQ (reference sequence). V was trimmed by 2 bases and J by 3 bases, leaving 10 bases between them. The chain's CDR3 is CASSLWGEKETQYF. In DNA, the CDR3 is TGTGCCAGCAGCTTATGGGGGGAGAAAGAGACCCAGTACTTC.

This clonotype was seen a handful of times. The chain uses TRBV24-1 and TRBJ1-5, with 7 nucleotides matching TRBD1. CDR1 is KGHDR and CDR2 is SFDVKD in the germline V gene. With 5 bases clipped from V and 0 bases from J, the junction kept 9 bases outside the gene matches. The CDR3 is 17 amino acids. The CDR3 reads CATSVRQGFPSNQPQHF. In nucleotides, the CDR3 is TGTGCCACCAGTGTCCGACAGGGATTCCCTAGCAATCAGCCCCAGCATTTT.

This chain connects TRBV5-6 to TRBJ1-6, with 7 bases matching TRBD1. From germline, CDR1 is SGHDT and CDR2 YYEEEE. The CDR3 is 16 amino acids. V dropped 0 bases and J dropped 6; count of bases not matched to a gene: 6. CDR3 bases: TGTGCCAGCAGCTTGGGCATAGGGACAGTTAATTCACCCCTCCACTTT. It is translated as CASSLGIGTVNSPLHF.

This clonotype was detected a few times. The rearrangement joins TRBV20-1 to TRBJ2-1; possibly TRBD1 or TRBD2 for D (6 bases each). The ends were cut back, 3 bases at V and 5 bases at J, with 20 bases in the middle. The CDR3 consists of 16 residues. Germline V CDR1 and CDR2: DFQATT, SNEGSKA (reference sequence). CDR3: CSARGPVRGRNNEQFF. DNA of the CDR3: TGCAGTGCTAGGGGCCCCGTACGGGGGCGCAACAATGAGCAGTTCTTC.

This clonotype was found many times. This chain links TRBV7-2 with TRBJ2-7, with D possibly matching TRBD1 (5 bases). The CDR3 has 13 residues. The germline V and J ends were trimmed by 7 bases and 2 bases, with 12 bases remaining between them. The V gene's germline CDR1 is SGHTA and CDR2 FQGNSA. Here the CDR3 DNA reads TGTGCCAGCACCAGGGCAGGCGCCTACGAGCAGTACTTC. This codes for CASTRAGAYEQYF. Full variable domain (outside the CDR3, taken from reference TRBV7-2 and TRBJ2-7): GAGVSQSPSNKVTEKGKDVELRCDPISGHTALYWYRQSLGQGLEFLIYFQGNSAPDKSGLPSDRFSAERTGGSVSTLTIQRTQQEDSAVYLCASTRAGAYEQYFGPGTRLTVT.

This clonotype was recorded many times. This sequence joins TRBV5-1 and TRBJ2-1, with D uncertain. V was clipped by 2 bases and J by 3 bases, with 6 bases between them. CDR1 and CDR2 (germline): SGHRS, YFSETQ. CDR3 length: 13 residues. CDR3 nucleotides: TGCGCCAGCAGCTTATACAACTACAATGAGCAGTTCTTC. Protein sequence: CASSLYNYNEQFF.